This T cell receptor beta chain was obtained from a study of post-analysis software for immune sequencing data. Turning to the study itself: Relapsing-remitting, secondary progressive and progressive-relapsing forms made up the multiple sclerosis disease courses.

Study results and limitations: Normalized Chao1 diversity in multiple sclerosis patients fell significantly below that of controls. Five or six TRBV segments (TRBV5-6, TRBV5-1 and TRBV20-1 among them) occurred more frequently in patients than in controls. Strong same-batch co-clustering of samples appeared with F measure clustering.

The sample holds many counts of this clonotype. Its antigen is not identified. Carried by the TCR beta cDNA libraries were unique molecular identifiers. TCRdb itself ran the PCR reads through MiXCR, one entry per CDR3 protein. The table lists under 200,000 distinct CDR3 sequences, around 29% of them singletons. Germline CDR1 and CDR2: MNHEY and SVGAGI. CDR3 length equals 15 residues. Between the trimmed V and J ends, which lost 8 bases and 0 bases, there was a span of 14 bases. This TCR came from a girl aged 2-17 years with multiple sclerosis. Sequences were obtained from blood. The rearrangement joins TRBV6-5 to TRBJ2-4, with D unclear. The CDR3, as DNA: TGTGCCAGCGGGCCAATGGGCCTAGCCAAAAACATTCAGTACTTC. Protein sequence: CASGPMGLAKNIQYF.